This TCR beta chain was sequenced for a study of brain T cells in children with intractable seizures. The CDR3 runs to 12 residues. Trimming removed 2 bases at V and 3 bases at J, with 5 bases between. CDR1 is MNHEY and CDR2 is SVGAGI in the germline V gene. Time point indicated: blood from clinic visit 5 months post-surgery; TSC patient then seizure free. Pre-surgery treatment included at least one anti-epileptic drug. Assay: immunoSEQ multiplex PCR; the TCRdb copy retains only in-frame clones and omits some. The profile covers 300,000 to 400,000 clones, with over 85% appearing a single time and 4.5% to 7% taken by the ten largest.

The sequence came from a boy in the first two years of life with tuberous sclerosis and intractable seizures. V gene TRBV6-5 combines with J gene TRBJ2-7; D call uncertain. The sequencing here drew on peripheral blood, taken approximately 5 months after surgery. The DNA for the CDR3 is TGTGCCAGCAGTTACAACAACTACGAGCAGTACTTC. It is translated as CASSYNNYEQYF.